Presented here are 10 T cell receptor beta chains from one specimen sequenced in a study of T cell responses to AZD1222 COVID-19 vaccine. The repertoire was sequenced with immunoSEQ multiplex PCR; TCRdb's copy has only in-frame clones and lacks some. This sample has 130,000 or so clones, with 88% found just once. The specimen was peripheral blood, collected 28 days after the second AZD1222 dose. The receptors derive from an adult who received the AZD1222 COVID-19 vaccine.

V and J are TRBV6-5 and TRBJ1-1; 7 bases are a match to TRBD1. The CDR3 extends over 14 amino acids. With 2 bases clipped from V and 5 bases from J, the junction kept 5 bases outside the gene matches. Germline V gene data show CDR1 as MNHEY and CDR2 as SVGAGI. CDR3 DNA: TGTGCCAGCAGTTACGTCCAGGGGGGTACTGAAGCTTTCTTT. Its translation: CASSYVQGGTEAFF.

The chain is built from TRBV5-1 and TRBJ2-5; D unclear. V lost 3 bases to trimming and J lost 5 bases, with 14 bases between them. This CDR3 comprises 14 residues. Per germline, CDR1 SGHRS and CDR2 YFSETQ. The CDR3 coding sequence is TGCGCCAGCAGCTCCGAATCCACAACCGAGACCCAGTACTTC. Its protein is CASSSESTTETQYF.

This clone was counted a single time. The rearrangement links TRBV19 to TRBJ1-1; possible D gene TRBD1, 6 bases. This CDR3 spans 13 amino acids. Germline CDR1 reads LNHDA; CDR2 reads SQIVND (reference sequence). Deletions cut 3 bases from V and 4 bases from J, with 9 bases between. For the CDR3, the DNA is TGTGCCAGTAGTATGGGCAGGGGCACTGAAGCTTTCTTT. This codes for CASSMGRGTEAFF.

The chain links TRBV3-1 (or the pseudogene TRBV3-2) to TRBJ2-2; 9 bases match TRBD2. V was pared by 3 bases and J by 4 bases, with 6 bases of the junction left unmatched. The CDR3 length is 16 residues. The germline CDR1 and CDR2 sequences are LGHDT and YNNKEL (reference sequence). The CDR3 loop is CASSQGPLAGTGELFF. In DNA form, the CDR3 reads TGTGCCAGCAGCCAGGGCCCACTAGCGGGCACCGGGGAGCTGTTTTTT.

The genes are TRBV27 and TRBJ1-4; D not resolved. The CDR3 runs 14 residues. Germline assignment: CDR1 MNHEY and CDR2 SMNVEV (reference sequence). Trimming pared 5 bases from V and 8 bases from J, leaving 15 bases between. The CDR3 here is CASSGLRYREKLFF. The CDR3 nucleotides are TGTGCCAGCAGTGGGTTAAGGTATCGCGAAAAACTGTTTTTT. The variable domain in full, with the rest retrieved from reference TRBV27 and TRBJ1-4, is EAQVTQNPRYLITVTGKKLTVTCSQNMNHEYMSWYRQDPGLGLRQIYYSMNVEVTDKGDVPEGYKVSRKEKRNFPLILESPSPNQTSLYFCASSGLRYREKLFFGSGTQLSVL.

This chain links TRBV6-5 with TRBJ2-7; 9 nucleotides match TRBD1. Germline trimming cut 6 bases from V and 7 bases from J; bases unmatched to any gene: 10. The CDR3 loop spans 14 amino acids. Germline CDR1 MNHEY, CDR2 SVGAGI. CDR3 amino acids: CASRNWDREEEQYF. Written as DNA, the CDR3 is TGTGCCAGCAGGAATTGGGACAGGGAGGAAGAGCAGTACTTC.

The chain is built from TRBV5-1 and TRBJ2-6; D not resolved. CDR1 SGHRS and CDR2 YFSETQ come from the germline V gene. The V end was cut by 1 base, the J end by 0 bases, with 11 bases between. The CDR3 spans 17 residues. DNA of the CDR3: TGCGCCAGCAGCTTGCGGCCAGAACACTCTGGGGCCAACGTCCTGACTTTC. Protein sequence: CASSLRPEHSGANVLTF.

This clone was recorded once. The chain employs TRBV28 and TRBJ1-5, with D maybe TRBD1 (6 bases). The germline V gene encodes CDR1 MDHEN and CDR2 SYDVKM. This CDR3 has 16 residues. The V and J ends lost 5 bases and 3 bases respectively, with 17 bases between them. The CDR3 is CASSPTPWGANQPQHF. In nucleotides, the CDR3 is TGTGCCAGCAGTCCCACCCCGTGGGGGGCCAATCAGCCCCAGCATTTT.

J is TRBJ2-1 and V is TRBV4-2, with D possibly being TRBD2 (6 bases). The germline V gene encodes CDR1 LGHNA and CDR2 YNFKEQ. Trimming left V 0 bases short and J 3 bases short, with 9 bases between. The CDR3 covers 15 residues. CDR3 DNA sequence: TGTGCCAGCAGCCAAGACCGGGAGTTCTACAATGAGCAGTTCTTC. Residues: CASSQDREFYNEQFF.

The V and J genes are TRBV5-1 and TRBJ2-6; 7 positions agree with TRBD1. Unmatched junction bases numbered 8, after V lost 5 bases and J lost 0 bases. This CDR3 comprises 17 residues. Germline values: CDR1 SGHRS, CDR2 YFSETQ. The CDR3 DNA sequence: TGCGCCAGCAGAGAGGGGGCCCTTTTCTCTGGGGCCAACGTCCTGACTTTC. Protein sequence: CASREGALFSGANVLTF.